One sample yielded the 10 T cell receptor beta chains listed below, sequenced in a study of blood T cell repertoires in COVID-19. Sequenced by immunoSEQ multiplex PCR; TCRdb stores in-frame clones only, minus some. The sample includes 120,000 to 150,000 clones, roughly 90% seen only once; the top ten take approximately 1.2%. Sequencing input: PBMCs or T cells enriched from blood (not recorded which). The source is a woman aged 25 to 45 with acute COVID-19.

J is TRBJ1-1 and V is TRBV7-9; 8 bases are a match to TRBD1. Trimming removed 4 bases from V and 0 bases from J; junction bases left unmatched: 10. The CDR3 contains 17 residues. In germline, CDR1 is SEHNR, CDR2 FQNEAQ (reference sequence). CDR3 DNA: TGTGCCAGCAGCTCAGACAGGGGCCCTATTATGAACACTGAAGCTTTCTTT. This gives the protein CASSSDRGPIMNTEAFF.

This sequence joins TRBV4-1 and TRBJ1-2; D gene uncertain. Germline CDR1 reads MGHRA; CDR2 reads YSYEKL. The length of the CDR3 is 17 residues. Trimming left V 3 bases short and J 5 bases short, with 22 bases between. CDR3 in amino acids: CASSQIPPTGIGYGYTF. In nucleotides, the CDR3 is TGCGCCAGCAGCCAGATACCTCCAACCGGGATTGGATATGGCTACACCTTC.

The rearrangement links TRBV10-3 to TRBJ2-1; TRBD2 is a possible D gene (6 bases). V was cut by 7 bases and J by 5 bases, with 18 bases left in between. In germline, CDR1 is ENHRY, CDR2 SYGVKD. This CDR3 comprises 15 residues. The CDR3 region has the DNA TGTGCCATCACCAGGGAGGTAGGACGGGACAATGAGCAGTTCTTC. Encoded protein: CAITREVGRDNEQFF.

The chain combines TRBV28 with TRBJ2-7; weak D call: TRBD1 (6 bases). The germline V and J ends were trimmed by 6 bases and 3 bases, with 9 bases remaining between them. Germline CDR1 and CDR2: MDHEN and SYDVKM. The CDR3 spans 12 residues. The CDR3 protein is CASSAGVYEQYF. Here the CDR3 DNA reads TGTGCCAGCAGCGCAGGGGTCTACGAGCAGTACTTC. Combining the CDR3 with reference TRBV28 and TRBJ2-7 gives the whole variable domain DVKVTQSSRYLVKRTGEKVFLECVQDMDHENMFWYRQDPGLGLRLIYFSYDVKMKEKGDIPEGYSVSREKKERFSLILESASTNQTSMYLCASSAGVYEQYFGPGTRLTVT.

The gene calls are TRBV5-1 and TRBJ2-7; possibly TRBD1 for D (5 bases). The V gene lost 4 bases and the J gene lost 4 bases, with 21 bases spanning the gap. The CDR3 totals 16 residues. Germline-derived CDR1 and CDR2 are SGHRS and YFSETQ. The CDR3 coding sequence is TGCGCCAGCAGCCCCCTTGCGACAGACCCCCTATACGAGCAGTACTTC. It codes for CASSPLATDPLYEQYF.

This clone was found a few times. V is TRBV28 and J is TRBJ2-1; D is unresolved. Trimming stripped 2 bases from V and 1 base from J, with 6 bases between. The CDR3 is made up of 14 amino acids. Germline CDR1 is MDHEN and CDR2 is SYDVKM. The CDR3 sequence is CASSLVESYNEQFF. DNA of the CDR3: TGTGCCAGCAGTTTAGTAGAGTCCTACAATGAGCAGTTCTTC.

The CDR3 bases are TGTGCCAGCTACTCAGTGGGAGATGGCTACACCTTC. It codes for CASYSVGDGYTF. The chain is built from TRBV25-1 and TRBJ1-2; no firm D call. Looked up from germline, CDR1 is MGHDK and CDR2 is SYGVNS. This CDR3 spans 12 amino acids. V was pared by 8 bases and J by 6 bases, with 13 bases between.

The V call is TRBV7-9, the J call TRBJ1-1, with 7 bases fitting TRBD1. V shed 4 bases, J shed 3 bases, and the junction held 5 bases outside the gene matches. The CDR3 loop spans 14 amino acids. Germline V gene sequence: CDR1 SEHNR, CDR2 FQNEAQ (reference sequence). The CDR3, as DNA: TGTGCCAGCAGCTCGGGACAGAGTTACACTGAAGCTTTCTTT. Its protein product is CASSSGQSYTEAFF.

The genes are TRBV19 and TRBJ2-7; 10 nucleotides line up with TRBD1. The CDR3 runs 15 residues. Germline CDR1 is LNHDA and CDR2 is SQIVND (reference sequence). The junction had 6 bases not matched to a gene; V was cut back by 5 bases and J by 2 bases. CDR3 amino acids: CASSARDRGPYEQYF. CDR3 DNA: TGTGCCAGTAGTGCCAGGGACAGGGGTCCCTACGAGCAGTACTTC.

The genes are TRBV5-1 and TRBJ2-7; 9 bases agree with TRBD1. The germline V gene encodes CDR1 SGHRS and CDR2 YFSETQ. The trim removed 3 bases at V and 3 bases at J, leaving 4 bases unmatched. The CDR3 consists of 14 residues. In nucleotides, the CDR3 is TGCGCCAGCAGCTATAGGACAGGGGACTACGAGCAGTACTTC. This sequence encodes CASSYRTGDYEQYF.